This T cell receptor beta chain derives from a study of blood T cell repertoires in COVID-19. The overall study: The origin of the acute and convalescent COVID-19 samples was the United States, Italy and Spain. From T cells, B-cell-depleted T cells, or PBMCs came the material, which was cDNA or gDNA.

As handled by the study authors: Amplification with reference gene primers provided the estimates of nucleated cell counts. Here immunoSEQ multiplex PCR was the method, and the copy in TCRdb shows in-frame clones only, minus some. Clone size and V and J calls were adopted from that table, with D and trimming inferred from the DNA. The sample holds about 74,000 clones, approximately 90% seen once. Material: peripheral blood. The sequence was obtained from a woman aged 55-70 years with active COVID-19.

The CDR3 here is CASSRIAGKETQYF. For the CDR3, the DNA is TGTGCCAGCAGTCGGATAGCGGGAAAAGAGACCCAGTACTTC. V and J are TRBV27 and TRBJ2-5; the match to TRBD2 covers 8 bases. Germline-derived CDR1 and CDR2 are MNHEY and SMNVEV (reference sequence). There are 14 residues in the CDR3. V was clipped by 5 bases and J by 3 bases; unmatched bases: 5.